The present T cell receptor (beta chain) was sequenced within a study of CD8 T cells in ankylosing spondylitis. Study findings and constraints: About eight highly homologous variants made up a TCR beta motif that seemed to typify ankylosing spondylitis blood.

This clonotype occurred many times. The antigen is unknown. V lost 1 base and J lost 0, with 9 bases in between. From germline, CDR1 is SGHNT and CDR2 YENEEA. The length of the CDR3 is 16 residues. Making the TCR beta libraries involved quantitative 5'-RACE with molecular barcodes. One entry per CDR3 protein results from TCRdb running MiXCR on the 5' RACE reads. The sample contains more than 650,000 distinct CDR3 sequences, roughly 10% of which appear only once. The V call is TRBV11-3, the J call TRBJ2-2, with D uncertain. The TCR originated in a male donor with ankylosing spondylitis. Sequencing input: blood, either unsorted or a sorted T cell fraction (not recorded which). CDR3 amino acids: CASSLGQVANTGELFF. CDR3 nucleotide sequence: TGTGCCAGCAGCTTAGGGCAGGTGGCGAACACCGGGGAGCTGTTTTTT.